Described below is a single TCR beta chain sequence and its context. Its antigen is undetermined. This entry comes from a study of identical twins. Overall study findings and caveats: Twin pairs had excess sharing that was weaker in beta out-of-frame sequences. Insertion counts were lower in abundant cord blood beta clonotypes, a trend that memory repertoires did not show. Among monozygotic twins, out-of-frame TCR alpha sharing exceeded what models predicted.

The V gene's germline CDR1 is KGHDR and CDR2 SFDVKD. The ends were cut back, 3 bases at V and 7 bases at J, with 12 bases in the middle. CDR3 size: 14 residues. Unique molecular identifiers were present on cDNA, and template switching added a universal primer site. TCRdb reprocessed the 5' RACE reads with MiXCR, giving one entry per CDR3 protein. The top ten clones hold 12% of a sample with 350,000 to 450,000 distinct CDR3 sequences, 15% to 20% of them seen once. This chain uses TRBV24-1 with TRBJ2-1; a weak D match, TRBD1 (6 bases). Sequencing was performed on naive T cells sorted from blood. This TCR was sampled from a man aged 50 to 59 in good health. The CDR3 loop reads CATSDRLRGNEQFF. In nucleotides, the CDR3 is TGTGCCACCAGTGATCGCTTAAGGGGGAATGAGCAGTTCTTC.